The T cell receptor beta chain under discussion was sequenced for a study of blood T cell repertoires in COVID-19. Overall study: Some COVID-19 samples were acute and others convalescent; all came from the United States, Italy and Spain.

V was pared by 4 bases and J by 1 base, with 23 bases between. The germline V gene has CDR1 GTSNPN and CDR2 SVGIG (reference sequence). This CDR3 has 18 amino acids. The table lists this clone with a count of one. TCRdb keeps only in-frame clones here, not all; method: immunoSEQ multiplex PCR. The sample lists approximately 15,000 clones, 65% to 90% occurring once. This TCR was sampled from a middle-aged man with active or convalescent COVID-19. The V gene is TRBV30, the J gene TRBJ1-3; D is perhaps TRBD1 (6 bases). The sequenced material came from peripheral blood. The CDR3 sequence is CAWIPPVPKRGSGNTIYF. The CDR3 nucleotides are TGTGCCTGGATCCCGCCGGTCCCCAAAAGGGGGTCTGGAAACACCATATATTTT.